The next 16 T cell receptor beta chains were all read from a single sample in a study of metastatic and nonmetastatic thyroid tumors. Nobody among the patients had been given any treatment before thyroid surgery. TCRdb recomputed clones from the PCR reads via MiXCR. The sample comprises 30,000 to 35,000 clones, over 14% of which are singletons, and around a fifth rests with the top ten. Material for sequencing was blood. Receptors originate from a male donor with papillary thyroid cancer or a benign thyroid nodule (not recorded which). Some clones in this sample may be carry-over from other donors' samples.

A note on this clone: The junction departs from the called germline gene at one end, perhaps through a read error. This CDR3 is also generated by other DNA sequences in the sample. The V gene is TRBV11-2, the J gene TRBJ2-2; the D gene is possibly TRBD1 (6 bases). The CDR3 contains 19 residues. Germline assignment: CDR1 SGHAT and CDR2 FQNNGV. The CDR3 DNA reads TGTGCCAGCAGCTTAGGGATCGGTCGGACAGCCCTCTTCACCGGAGAGCTGTTTTTT. Its protein is CASSLGIGRTALFTGELFF. The whole variable domain, filled in from reference TRBV11-2 and TRBJ2-2, reads EAGVAQSPRYKIIEKRQSVAFWCNPISGHATLYWYQQILGQGPKLLIQFQNNGVVDDSQLPKDRFSAERLKGVDSTLKIQPAKLEDSAVYLCASSLGIGRTALFTGELFFGEGSRLTVL.

This clone was seen at least ten times. This sequence joins TRBV20-1 and TRBJ1-5, with TRBD1 matching 8 bases. CDR1 DFQATT and CDR2 SNEGSKA come from the germline V gene (reference sequence). Trimming at V came to 6 bases and at J to 5 bases, leaving 3 bases not matched to a gene. CDR3 length: 12 residues. The CDR3 region has the DNA TGCAGTGCACAACAGGGGGATCAGCCCCAGCATTTT. Translated: CSAQQGDQPQHF.

This chain uses TRBV5-1 with TRBJ2-3; 7 bases line up with TRBD2. This CDR3 comprises 17 residues. J gave up 4 bases and V 4 bases, and 15 bases lay outside the gene matches. CDR1 is SGHRS, CDR2 YFSETQ, per germline. The CDR3: CASSQYWCGSMADTQYF. The CDR3 region has the DNA TGCGCCAGCAGCCAGTATTGGTGCGGGAGTATGGCAGATACGCAGTATTTT.

Ten or more counts support this clone. The chain recombines TRBV20-1 with TRBJ2-3; 7 nucleotides match TRBD2. The CDR3 sequence is 13 residues long. J gave up 2 bases and V 6 bases, and 5 bases lay outside the gene matches. Germline V gives CDR1 DFQATT, CDR2 SNEGSKA (reference sequence). CDR3 DNA sequence: TGCAGTGCCCGGACTAGTCTCACAGATACGCAGTATTTT. Its translation: CSARTSLTDTQYF.

By sample share, this clone is medium-sized. J is TRBJ1-5 and V is TRBV6-1; D perhaps matches TRBD1 (5 bases). Germline CDR1 and CDR2: MNHNS and SASEGT. This CDR3 has 14 amino acids. Trimming took 0 bases from V and 5 from J, leaving 8 bases between them. In DNA form, the CDR3 reads TGTGCCAGCAGTGAAGCATGGGGGGATCAGCCCCAGCATTTT. It specifies CASSEAWGDQPQHF.

This clone was observed a few times. The V and J genes are TRBV28 and TRBJ2-3; D unclear. Deletions cut 4 bases from V and 4 bases from J, with 12 bases between. The CDR3 spans 14 residues. The V gene's germline CDR1 is MDHEN and CDR2 SYDVKM. The CDR3 sequence is CASSSLGLADTQYF. For the CDR3, the DNA is TGTGCCAGCAGTTCACTCGGTCTAGCAGATACGCAGTATTTT.

This clone was picked up a small number of times. The chain combines TRBV6-1 with TRBJ1-2; the D gene is possibly TRBD1 (5 bases). Germline CDR1 and CDR2: MNHNS and SASEGT. The CDR3 totals 14 residues. V was clipped by 4 bases and J by 5 bases, with 14 bases between them. Here the CDR3 DNA reads TGTGCCAGCAGTGCAGGGAGGGCGCTGTATGGCTACACCTTC. Its translation: CASSAGRALYGYTF.

At least ten counts were recorded for this clone. This chain connects TRBV4-2 to TRBJ2-1, with 10 bases lining up with TRBD2. The V and J ends lost 0 bases and 4 bases, in that order; junction bases with no gene match: 12. Germline CDR1 reads LGHNA; CDR2 reads YNFKEQ. CDR3 length: 19 amino acids. CDR3: CASSQDPRVAGGVYNEQFF. CDR3 bases: TGTGCCAGCAGCCAAGACCCCCGAGTAGCGGGAGGAGTATACAATGAGCAGTTCTTC.

This clone appeared many times. The chain employs TRBV11-2 and TRBJ2-7; D may be TRBD2 (5 bases). CDR3 length: 14 residues. V lost 5 bases and J 0 bases, leaving 11 bases between the germline ends. Germline CDR1 and CDR2: SGHAT and FQNNGV. The CDR3 region is CASSRRGASYEQYF. Written as DNA, the CDR3 is TGTGCCAGCAGCCGACGGGGAGCCTCCTACGAGCAGTACTTC.

This clone was seen ten or more times. V is TRBV4-3 and J is TRBJ2-7; 11 bases map to TRBD2. Germline V gives CDR1 LGHNA, CDR2 YSLEER. This CDR3 is built from 17 residues. V shed 4 bases and J 0 bases; nucleotides not matched to a gene: 8. The CDR3 nucleotides are TGCGCCAGCAGCCCCGGGACTAGCGGAAAATACTCCTACGAGCAGTACTTC. This codes for CASSPGTSGKYSYEQYF.

A remark on this clone: The junction differs from germline at one of its ends, possibly a read error. This chain links TRBV7-8 with TRBJ1-6; maybe TRBD1 (6 bases). Germline V gives CDR1 SGHVS, CDR2 FQNEAQ. The CDR3 has 16 amino acids. Here the CDR3 DNA reads TGTGCCAGCAGCGCTTTACAGGGTACCTATAACTCACCCCTCCACTTT. Its translation is CASSALQGTYNSPLHF.

In this sample, this clone turned up many times. The chain carries TRBV20-1 and TRBJ2-2; a possible D gene is TRBD1 (5 bases). The length of the CDR3 is 13 residues. V lost 7 bases and J 7 bases, leaving 16 bases between the germline ends. CDR1 DFQATT and CDR2 SNEGSKA come from the germline V gene (reference sequence). The CDR3 protein is CSVTPGFGGELFF. The CDR3 region has the DNA TGCAGTGTAACACCAGGGTTCGGCGGGGAGCTGTTTTTT.

At least ten counts were recorded for this clone. The chain joins TRBV7-8 to TRBJ1-1; the D is unclear. The germline V and J ends were trimmed by 1 base and 0 bases, with 6 bases remaining between them. Germline V gives CDR1 SGHVS, CDR2 FQNEAQ. The CDR3 is 14 amino acids. DNA for the CDR3: TGTGCCAGCAGCTTAGAAGCAGTGAACACTGAAGCTTTCTTT. It specifies CASSLEAVNTEAFF.

This clone has at least ten counts. This rearrangement joins TRBV7-8 to TRBJ2-7; 12 bases map to TRBD2. The V and J ends lost 1 base and 5 bases, in that order; junction bases with no gene match: 9. This CDR3 contains 17 residues. CDR1 is SGHVS and CDR2 is FQNEAQ in the germline V gene. The CDR3 is CASSLGATSGSQNEQYF. The CDR3 coding sequence is TGTGCCAGCAGCTTAGGTGCGACTAGCGGGAGCCAGAACGAGCAGTACTTC.

This clone was picked up many times. The gene calls are TRBV6-2 or TRBV6-3 and TRBJ2-7; the D is unclear. From germline, CDR1 is MNHEY and CDR2 SVGEGT. This CDR3 is 13 amino acids long. Trimming pared 3 bases from V and 1 base from J, leaving 7 bases between. This CDR3 is CASSYLGSYEQYF. The CDR3 nucleotides are TGTGCCAGCAGTTATCTTGGGTCCTACGAGCAGTACTTC.

This clone was seen many times. A single base separates this from a much larger clone, so it may be a read error. The chain recombines TRBV6-2 or TRBV6-3 with TRBJ2-1; TRBD2 matches 10 bases. Germline values: CDR1 MNHEY, CDR2 SVGEGT. The CDR3 contains 14 residues. CDR3 nucleotide sequence: TGTGCCAGCACCAGACTAGCGGGCCACAATGGGCAGTTCTTC. It translates to CASTRLAGHNGQFF.